Reported below is one TCR beta chain. Its cognate antigen has yet to be identified. The input lacks base qualities; no much larger clone sits a single base away. The source of the sample is a study of shared clonotypes between healthy human individuals (dated by TCRdb to 2020 to 2021). The study in broad terms: The cohort comprised two women and a few men aged 18 to 49 years. To estimate repertoire size and how much clonotypes are shared between individuals, the study performed deep sequencing of blood TCR repertoires from 4 to 6 healthy adults. To increase sequencing depth and limit assay-specific biases, different laboratories used diverse techniques to prepare libraries and sequence TCR repertoires. Leukapheresis yielded between about 0.94 and 9 billion PBMCs per donor. Results and caveats for the whole study, not just this receptor: Because the study included a small number of donors, the genetic and exposure-history diversity represented was limited. Pairwise subsampling led to the expectation that sequencing depth would affect the degree of clonotype sharing among donors. Sampling was limited to blood, and TCR repertoires in tissue likely differ from TCR repertoires in blood.

Using the deep immunoSEQ assay, TCR CDR3 regions were amplified from genomic DNA by multiplex PCR. Extracted genomic DNA from each cell subset was spread evenly across all wells of several immunoSEQ 96-well plates, with each plate serving as a replicate. For unsorted PBMC, each replicate PCR was loaded with 250 to 300 ng genomic DNA, equivalent to 30,000 or so T cell genomes. Genomic DNA from unsorted PBMC was sequenced over ten immunoSEQ deep assay plates. The purified libraries were quantified using a Qubit 3.0 fluorometer, sized with a Bioanalyzer 2100, and then quantified again using the KAPA Library Quantification kit. Every immunoSEQ 96-well plate was sequenced on a dedicated single-read 150-cycle Illumina NextSeq 550 flow cell. Per the source publication's procedure: Because only junctional sequences without quality scores were contained in the immunoSEQ output, filtering matching that applied to full-length reads could not be performed. Sequences were annotated with PyIR, a Python wrapper for IgBLAST v1.9, and V/J genes and CDR3 were assigned using IMGT germline references. Any read was removed if the V/J assignment was weak (E-value above 1e-6), the CDR3 was missing, or the read contained stop codons, out-of-frame junctions, or ambiguous translated residues. A V3J clonotype was defined by an identical inferred V gene, J gene, and CDR3 amino acid sequence. To compute the percentage overlap between repertoires, the number of shared unique clonotypes was divided by the size of the smaller repertoire. Richness of each repertoire was evaluated using RTK rarefaction, the Chao1 estimator, and Recon v2.1 estimates of unobserved clonotypes. TCRdb limited this immuneACCESS table to in-frame rearrangements with V and J called. A share of clones is missing; checked studies link under half to unresolved V genes, and the rest is unexplained. From that table come the V and J calls and clone size; the DNA was used to work out D and trimming. Here the sample has fewer than 600,000 clones; around three quarters occur a single time. In total, the top ten clones hold more than 10% of the sample.

Unmatched junction bases come to 13, with V trimmed by 4 bases and J by 4 bases. The CDR3 goes from the cysteine to the phenylalanine over 16 residues. Just the 48-base CDR3 DNA is kept, in frame starting at base 1. Via the germline V gene, CDR1 is SGHDT and CDR2 YYEEEE. Donors were healthy HIV-negative adults with no recently reported acute infections or vaccinations. All donors were Caucasian adults living in Nashville, Tennessee, USA. For unsorted samples, tens of millions of PBMCs were counted, and genomic DNA was extracted using the QIAamp DNA Blood Mini kit. After blood collection by leukapheresis, PBMCs were isolated using Ficoll-Histopaque density gradient centrifugation and then cryopreserved in the vapor phase of liquid nitrogen.

Sequencing input: PBMCs. The receptor's source is a woman between 40 and 55 years old in good health. Some clones in this sample may be carry-over from other donors' samples. The sequence is built from TRBV5-6 and TRBJ1-2; 7 central bases correspond to TRBD1. The DNA sequence is given as TGTGCCAGCAGCGAAAAGACAGGGCCCGCTTTCTATGGCTACACCTTC. This gives the protein CASSEKTGPAFYGYTF.